Shown below are 21 T cell receptor beta chains from a single sample sequenced in a study of T cells in Graves' hyperthyroidism and ophthalmopathy. The CDR3 regions of TCR beta were amplified from RNA transcripts. A first-round RT-PCR of the TCR CDR3 used the HTBI primer set. TCRdb re-derived calls from the multiplex PCR reads in MiXCR, one entry per CDR3 protein. The sample has more than 550,000 distinct CDR3 sequences, just under 45% seen once. What was sequenced was peripheral blood or thyroid tissue (not recorded which). The receptors derive from an adult man with Graves' disease, either hyperthyroidism or ophthalmopathy (not recorded which).

This clonotype was observed a few times. V is TRBV12-3 or TRBV12-4 and J is TRBJ1-1; D perhaps matches TRBD1 (5 bases). V gave up 9 bases and J gave up 4 bases, with 12 bases separating them. This CDR3 comprises 12 residues. The chain's CDR3 is CASGGLATEAFF. The DNA for the CDR3 is TGTGCCAGTGGGGGGTTGGCCACTGAAGCTTTCTTT.

This clonotype was detected many times. J is TRBJ1-1 and V is TRBV29-1; D might be TRBD1 (5 bases). Per germline, CDR1 SQVTM and CDR2 ANQGSEA. V lost 5 bases and J 3 bases, leaving 16 bases between the germline ends. This CDR3 is 14 amino acids long. The CDR3 DNA reads as TGCAGCGTTTACAGTCTGGGAGGGGACACTGAAGCTTTCTTT. It encodes CSVYSLGGDTEAFF.

The V and J genes are TRBV29-1 and TRBJ1-2; D perhaps matches TRBD1 (5 bases). Per germline, CDR1 SQVTM and CDR2 ANQGSEA. V lost 0 bases, J lost 6 bases, and 17 bases lay in between. CDR3 size: 15 residues. The CDR3 sequence is CSVEEVGPGFDGYTF. CDR3 coding DNA: TGCAGCGTTGAAGAGGTGGGCCCAGGGTTTGATGGCTACACCTTC.

The chain links TRBV20-1 to TRBJ2-5, with D perhaps given as TRBD1 or TRBD2 (6 bases each). The germline V gene has CDR1 DFQATT and CDR2 SNEGSKA (reference sequence). The CDR3 is 13 amino acids. Trimming shortened V by 5 bases and J by 2 bases, and 12 bases separated the two germline ends. CDR3 loop: CSAGEDRQETQYF. Here the CDR3 DNA reads TGCAGTGCTGGGGAGGACAGACAAGAGACCCAGTACTTC.

This clonotype was counted between two and nine times. This chain links TRBV2 with TRBJ1-2; D is perhaps TRBD1 (5 bases). The CDR3 runs to 14 residues. Germline assignment: CDR1 SNHLY and CDR2 FYNNEI. With 6 bases removed from V and 3 bases from J, the gap between germline ends came to 14 bases. As DNA, the CDR3 is TGTGCCAGCAGGGGGACGGCCACGGACTATGGCTACACCTTC. Protein product: CASRGTATDYGYTF. The full variable domain, completed using reference TRBV2 and TRBJ1-2, is EPEVTQTPSHQVTQMGQEVILRCVPISNHLYFYWYRQILGQKVEFLVSFYNNEISEKSEIFDDQFSVERPDGSNFTLKIRSTKLEDSAMYFCASRGTATDYGYTFGSGTRLTVV.

DNA for the CDR3: TGCAGTGCAGGAGGGACAGCCATCCAAGAGACCCAGTACTTC. Its translation: CSAGGTAIQETQYF. The chain combines TRBV20-1 with TRBJ2-5; weak D call: TRBD1 (7 bases). V shed 6 bases and J shed 1 base, with 15 bases lying between them. The length of the CDR3 is 14 residues. Germline CDR1 and CDR2: DFQATT and SNEGSKA (reference sequence).

The chain carries TRBV13 and TRBJ1-1; 8 bases agree with TRBD1. The germline gives CDR1 PRHDT, CDR2 FYEKMQ (reference sequence). J was trimmed by 3 bases and V by 5 bases; bases with no gene match: 8. The CDR3 has 15 residues. CDR3 sequence reads: CASSHRMTGDTEAFF. The CDR3 bases are TGTGCCAGCAGCCACCGGATGACAGGGGACACTGAAGCTTTCTTT.

This clonotype was observed a handful of times. This chain connects TRBV24-1 to TRBJ2-2; TRBD1 is a possible D gene (5 bases). Deletions cut 1 base from V and 4 bases from J, with 12 bases between. The CDR3 consists of 16 residues. CDR1 and CDR2 from the germline V gene are KGHDR and SFDVKD. The chain's CDR3 is CATSDFGAAITGELFF. In nucleotides, the CDR3 is TGTGCCACCAGTGATTTTGGGGCAGCGATCACCGGGGAGCTGTTTTTT.

This clonotype was counted ten times or more. Here the CDR3 DNA reads TGTGCCAGCAGCACGGGACTAGCGGGGTACGAGCAGTACTTC. Its translation: CASSTGLAGYEQYF. The chain combines TRBV9 with TRBJ2-7, with 13 bases aligning to TRBD2. The CDR3 loop spans 14 amino acids. CDR1 and CDR2 from the germline V gene are SGDLS and YYNGEE. The V segment lost 4 bases and the J segment 4 bases; nucleotides outside the gene matches: 2.

The CDR3, as DNA: TGTGCCAGCAGCAGTGTTGGGGGGGAGAATTCACCCCTCCACTTT. It codes for CASSSVGGENSPLHF. The chain employs TRBV7-9 and TRBJ1-6; TRBD1 might be the D (5 bases). The CDR3 is 15 amino acids. Trimming took 5 bases from V and 7 from J, leaving 15 bases between them. Germline CDR1 is SEHNR and CDR2 is FQNEAQ (reference sequence).

This chain connects TRBV2 to TRBJ1-4; perhaps TRBD1 as D (6 bases). Germline assignment: CDR1 SNHLY and CDR2 FYNNEI. V shed 3 bases and J shed 10 bases, with 21 bases lying between them. This CDR3 comprises 16 residues. In DNA, the CDR3 is TGTGCCAGCAGTGACAGTTTCGGGGGCACCACGGGAAAACTGTTTTTT. Translation: CASSDSFGGTTGKLFF.

Details on this clonotype: A much larger clone differs by one base, so this may be a read error. The V call is TRBV7-3, the J call TRBJ1-2, with 9 bases aligning to TRBD1. Germline V lookup: CDR1 SGHTA, CDR2 FQGTGA. CDR3 length: 13 amino acids. With 9 bases clipped from V and 6 bases from J, the junction kept 8 bases outside the gene matches. DNA of the CDR3: TGTGCCAGGAGTAAGGACAGGGGACATGGCTACACCTTC. Encoded protein: CARSKDRGHGYTF.

The chain is built from TRBV19 and TRBJ1-4; perhaps TRBD1 as D (6 bases). Per germline, CDR1 LNHDA and CDR2 SQIVND (reference sequence). CDR3 size: 15 residues. V was shortened by 5 bases and J by 6 bases, with 16 bases between the two germline ends. The CDR3: CASSALQGWDEKLFF. In DNA, the CDR3 is TGTGCCAGTAGTGCCTTACAGGGTTGGGATGAAAAACTGTTTTTT.

There are many counts of this clonotype. This sequence joins TRBV15 and TRBJ1-3; D ambiguous. Per the germline V gene, CDR1 is LNHNV and CDR2 is YYDKDF (reference sequence). Trimming stripped 3 bases from V and 2 bases from J, with 8 bases between. There are 14 residues in the CDR3. CDR3 sequence: CATSSPGAGNTIYF. Here the CDR3 DNA reads TGTGCCACCAGCAGTCCTGGGGCTGGAAACACCATATATTTT.

Many counts were recorded for this clonotype. The chain has TRBV10-2 and TRBJ1-5; TRBD1 is a possible D gene (6 bases). V was shortened by 4 bases and J by 4 bases, with 11 bases between the two germline ends. There are 14 residues in the CDR3. CDR1 is WSHSY and CDR2 is SAAADI in the germline V gene. CDR3 sequence (DNA): TGCGCCAGCAGTGCGGTACAGGGTAATCAGCCCCAGCATTTT. Protein: CASSAVQGNQPQHF.

At least ten counts were recorded for this clonotype. The chain uses TRBV9 and TRBJ1-1, with TRBD1 as a possible D gene (6 bases). The germline V gene has CDR1 SGDLS and CDR2 YYNGEE. There are 14 residues in the CDR3. V was trimmed by 4 bases and J by 1 base, leaving 11 bases between them. The CDR3 loop reads CASSPLGGNTEAFF. In DNA form, the CDR3 reads TGTGCCAGCAGCCCCCTAGGGGGGAACACTGAAGCTTTCTTT.

This clonotype appeared a few times. The V call is TRBV19, the J call TRBJ1-1, with a possible D match to TRBD1 (5 bases). CDR3 length: 14 amino acids. Trimming removed 3 bases from V and 4 bases from J, with 12 bases in between. Germline assignment: CDR1 LNHDA and CDR2 SQIVND (reference sequence). The CDR3 coding sequence is TGTGCCAGTAGTATTTGGGGGTCCGGCACTGAAGCTTTCTTT. Translation: CASSIWGSGTEAFF.

About this clonotype itself: One base away lies a much larger clone, so this may be a sequencing read error. V usage is TRBV12-3 or TRBV12-4 and J usage is TRBJ1-5, with D unresolved. The CDR3 runs to 13 residues. Deletions cut 7 bases from V and 8 bases from J, with 15 bases between. The CDR3 DNA reads as TGTGCCAGCAATCTCGGGGAAAACAAGCCCCAGCATTTT. It specifies CASNLGENKPQHF.

The chain joins TRBV9 to TRBJ2-5; D possibly matches TRBD1 or TRBD2 (5 bases each). Trimming left V 4 bases short and J 4 bases short, with 23 bases between. The CDR3 sequence is 17 residues long. Per germline, CDR1 SGDLS and CDR2 YYNGEE. The CDR3 loop reads CASSQDGLGTPGETQYF. The CDR3 coding sequence is TGTGCCAGCAGCCAAGATGGGTTGGGGACCCCGGGAGAGACCCAGTACTTC. The full variable domain, its missing parts supplied by reference TRBV9 and TRBJ2-5, is DSGVTQTPKHLITATGQRVTLRCSPRSGDLSVYWYQQSLDQGLQFLIQYYNGEERAKGNILERFSAQQFPDLHSELNLSSLELGDSALYFCASSQDGLGTPGETQYFGPGTRLLVL.

In regard to this clonotype: A single base separates this from a much larger clone, so it may be a read error. This chain connects TRBV7-9 to TRBJ1-4; D unresolved. The V end lost 4 bases, the J end lost 7 bases, and 10 bases lay between the germline ends. Germline CDR1 SEHNR, CDR2 FQNEAQ (reference sequence). This CDR3 comprises 13 residues. For the CDR3, the DNA is TGTGCCAGCAGCTCCCTGGATGGTGAAAAACTGTTTTTT. It is translated as CASSSLDGEKLFF.

The J gene is TRBJ2-2, the V gene TRBV2, with TRBD2 matching over 7 bases. CDR1 SNHLY and CDR2 FYNNEI come from the germline V gene. This CDR3 is built from 15 residues. With 5 bases clipped from V and 3 bases from J, the junction kept 6 bases outside the gene matches. CDR3 region: CASSTSAGDTGELFF. The CDR3 bases are TGTGCCAGCAGTACCTCCGCGGGGGACACCGGGGAGCTGTTTTTT.